A selection of T cell receptor beta chains follows, all from one sample in a study of PD-1 blockade in classical Hodgkin lymphoma. Sequencing used immunoSEQ multiplex PCR; TCRdb keeps in-frame clones, though not all of them. Of approximately 29,000 clones in the sample, around three quarters were seen once. Here the sequenced sample was peripheral blood mononuclear cells (PBMCs), taken before the fourth cycle of nivolumab. The source is a human donor with classical Hodgkin lymphoma. CDR3s include the opening cysteine and the closing phenylalanine or tryptophan. Fields, in order: V gene, J gene, clone size, D gene, CDR3 DNA, CDR3 protein. D genes are given only for firm matches. Rows may omit the clone size; those that give it use once, few, many or a size class.

>TRBV19|TRBJ1-5|once|TRBD1
TGTGCCAGTAGTATAGAGACTAAACAGGGGGCGGGACAGCCCCAGCATTTT
CASSIETKQGAGQPQHF
>TRBV19|TRBJ1-4|-|-
TGTGCCAGTAGTGAGTCCCGGTCGGGTGAAAAACTGTTTTTT
CASSESRSGEKLFF
>TRBV27|TRBJ1-5|-|-
TGTGCCAGCTCCCCCGTTGATTGGGGAGGCAATCAGCCCCAGCATTTT
CASSPVDWGGNQPQHF
>TRBV7-9|TRBJ2-7|-|-
TGTGCCAGCAGCCCCCGGGACGTGTCCTACGAGCAGTACTTC
CASSPRDVSYEQYF
>TRBV6-8|TRBJ2-7|once|TRBD1
TGTGCCAGCAGCCTACAGGGGGAGCAGTACTTC
CASSLQGEQYF
>TRBV10-3|TRBJ2-7|-|TRBD1
TGTGCCATCAGTGAGGGCAGGGGGCATGGCGAGCAGTACTTC
CAISEGRGHGEQYF
>TRBV6-5|TRBJ1-2|once|TRBD1
TGTGCCAGCAGACCAACAGGGGGGGGTGGCTACACCTTC
CASRPTGGGGYTF
>TRBV25-1|TRBJ2-3|medium-sized|-
TGTGCCAGCAGTGTCAGCACAGATACGCAGTATTTT
CASSVSTDTQYF
>TRBV2|TRBJ1-1|few|-
TGTGCCAGCAGCCCCGAGATCGGGAACACTGAAGCTTTCTTT
CASSPEIGNTEAFF
>TRBV7-8|TRBJ2-2|-|-
TGTGCCAGCAGCCCGGGGCCGGGGAACACCGGGGAGCTGTTTTTT
CASSPGPGNTGELFF
>TRBV27|TRBJ2-3|-|TRBD2
TGTGCCAGCAGTTTCTTAGCGGGAGTGAGAGATACGCAGTATTTT
CASSFLAGVRDTQYF
>TRBV28|TRBJ1-4|-|-
TGTGCCAGCAGTGGCCGGGGACAACCTAATGAAAAACTGTTTTTT
CASSGRGQPNEKLFF
>TRBV19|TRBJ1-5|-|TRBD1
TGTGCCAGTAGTCCTGGGACAGGGGTTTTCAATCAGCCCCAGCATTTT
CASSPGTGVFNQPQHF
>TRBV19|TRBJ2-7|once|TRBD1
TGTGCCAGTAGTCGCCCGGGACAGGGGACCTACGAGCAGTACTTC
CASSRPGQGTYEQYF
>TRBV28|TRBJ2-1|-|-
TGTGCCAGCAGAACCGCGGGTCTAGGATTGAATGAGCAGTTCTTC
CASRTAGLGLNEQFF
>TRBV28|TRBJ1-2|-|TRBD1
TGTGCCAGCAGCCTCGGACAGGGGGTCCTCTACACCTTC
CASSLGQGVLYTF
>TRBV7-6|TRBJ2-2|-|-
TGTGCCAGCAGCAGCCTCGGGAGTAGTAACACCGGGGAGCTGTTTTTT
CASSSLGSSNTGELFF
>TRBV11-2|TRBJ2-7|-|TRBD1
TGTGCCAGCAGCTTCCGGGACAGGGCCCACGAGCAGTACTTC
CASSFRDRAHEQYF
>TRBV6-1|TRBJ2-1|-|TRBD1
TGTGCCAGCAGGACTGGACAGGGGGTGACGTTCTTC
CASRTGQGVTFF
>TRBV6-1|TRBJ2-7|-|TRBD1
TGTGCCAGCAGCCTACAGGGGGCAGCCTACGAGCAGTACTTC
CASSLQGAAYEQYF